The clone carrying this T cell receptor beta chain has more than one count but fewer than ten. A library of TCRbeta sequences, prepared with unique molecular identifiers, was generated. TCRdb re-analysed the PCR reads in MiXCR, keeping a single row per CDR3 protein. The data contain about 540,000 distinct CDR3 sequences, around 19% of them seen just once; the ten biggest clones take up 3% to 3.5%. The data were obtained in a study of T-cell reconstitution after alpha-beta-depleted transplantation in children. CDR3 size: 14 residues. The V gene's germline CDR1 is MRHNA and CDR2 SNTAGT. Trimming took off 0 bases at V and 4 bases at J, with 6 bases between the two ends.

V is TRBV6-4 and J is TRBJ2-2; D unclear. The TCR comes from a human donor who donated a stem cell graft to a child with acute lymphoblastic leukemia. The input for sequencing was PBMCs from the stem cell graft donor, taken from the stem cell graft. Here the CDR3 DNA reads TGTGCCAGCAGTGACTCCCGCACCACCGGGGAGCTGTTTTTT. It is translated as CASSDSRTTGELFF.